One T cell receptor (beta chain) is described in this entry. No antigen is known for it. The data derive from a study of regulatory T cells in long-lasting Graves disease. Study results and caveats: TRBV28, TRBJ1-2 and TRBJ2-5 emerged as the favored segments in persistent disease.

Libraries of TCR beta came from iRepertoire HTBI primers plus Arm-PCR of CDR3 regions. Each CDR3 protein is one row after TCRdb ran MiXCR on the multiplex PCR reads. Counted here are about 660,000 distinct CDR3 sequences, about 32% occurring once; the ten biggest clones make up 35% to 55%. Germline loops: CDR1 SGHDT, CDR2 YYEEEE. This CDR3 comprises 14 residues. With 0 bases clipped from V and 5 bases from J, the junction kept 4 bases outside the gene matches. Time point described: persistent/refractory GD, antithyroid drugs over 5 years with positive TRAb. PBMCs were the source of the RNA used for TCR sequencing.

The rearrangement links TRBV5-6 to TRBJ2-7, with 8 bases fitting TRBD2. The sequenced sample was peripheral blood mononuclear cells (PBMCs), obtained when the disease was refractory, from a patient treated with antithyroid drugs. This TCR was sampled from a female donor with Graves disease. CDR3 DNA: TGTGCCAGCAGCTTGGAGAATAGCGGGAACGAGCAGTACTTC. This translates into CASSLENSGNEQYF.